These 9 T cell receptor beta chains were all obtained from the same sample, sequenced in a study of identical twins. TCRdb reanalysed the 5' RACE reads using MiXCR and keeps one entry per CDR3 protein. The sample lists about 530,000 distinct CDR3 sequences, about a fifth occurring once. Separately, the same data were catalogued under a study of yellow fever vaccine responses in identical twins.

Sequencing was done on a sample of CD4+ T cells sorted from blood. The receptors here all came from a woman between 18 and 30 years old in good health.

This clonotype was picked up many times. The chain employs TRBV29-1 and TRBJ2-1; possible D gene TRBD2, 5 bases. Germline V gene data show CDR1 as SQVTM and CDR2 as ANQGSEA. V lost 6 bases, J lost 7 bases, and 13 bases lay in between. The CDR3 length is 12 residues. Here the CDR3 DNA reads TGCAGCGTCGTACTTACTAGAAATGAGCAGTTCTTC. Its protein is CSVVLTRNEQFF.

This clonotype was counted only a few times. This sequence joins TRBV10-3 and TRBJ2-1; 7 bases fit TRBD2. Germline trimming cut 10 bases from V and 10 bases from J; bases unmatched to any gene: 13. Germline V gene data show CDR1 as ENHRY and CDR2 as SYGVKD. This CDR3 spans 13 amino acids. The CDR3 DNA reads TGTGCCACTGCTCTAGCGGAGAGGTGGGAGCAGTTCTTC. Amino acids: CATALAERWEQFF.

The V call is TRBV12-3 or TRBV12-4, the J call TRBJ2-1, with 10 bases aligning to TRBD2. The CDR3 has 14 residues. The V gene end was trimmed by 6 bases and the J gene end by 9 bases; junction bases not matched to a gene: 8. This chain's CDR3 is CASRAGGLASEQFF. The CDR3 bases are TGTGCCAGCAGGGCTGGGGGACTAGCGAGTGAGCAGTTCTTC.

The CDR3 nucleotides read TGTGCCAGCAGCTTAATGCAGGCGTTCTTTACCTATGGCTACACCTTC. Protein sequence: CASSLMQAFFTYGYTF. The chain is built from TRBV5-8 and TRBJ1-2; D unresolved. CDR1 and CDR2 (germline): SGHTS, YDEGEE. The CDR3 has 16 residues. Trimming shortened V by 2 bases and J by 4 bases, and 18 bases separated the two germline ends.

The chain uses TRBV20-1 and TRBJ2-5; D is perhaps TRBD2 (7 bases). The CDR3 is made up of 13 amino acids. CDR1 and CDR2 from the germline V gene are DFQATT and SNEGSKA (reference sequence). V gave up 1 base and J gave up 5 bases, with 11 bases separating them. The CDR3 region has the DNA TGCAGTGCTAGAGGCGGGGGCTGGGAGACCCAGTACTTC. It yields the protein CSARGGGWETQYF.

This clonotype was seen a few times. The chain joins TRBV15 to TRBJ2-7, with 7 bases matching TRBD2. This CDR3 comprises 14 residues. Unmatched junction bases numbered 6, after V lost 4 bases and J lost 3 bases. Germline V gene lookup returns CDR1 LNHNV and CDR2 YYDKDF (reference sequence). CDR3 bases: TGTGCCACCAGCACAGAGCGGGGAGGCTACGAGCAGTACGTC. It is translated as CATSTERGGYEQYV.

The chain is built from TRBV5-5 and TRBJ2-5, with D possibly matching TRBD1 (7 bases). Germline-derived CDR1 and CDR2 are SGHKS and YYEKEE (reference sequence). V shed 0 bases and J shed 5 bases, with 20 bases lying between them. This CDR3 has 17 amino acids. The CDR3, as DNA: TGTGCCAGCAGCTTGGGGACCGGCCCTCCAGGGGGGGAGACCCAGTACTTC. Its translation is CASSLGTGPPGGETQYF.

This clonotype has just a few counts. The V and J genes are TRBV5-1 and TRBJ2-3, with unresolved D. This CDR3 contains 16 residues. V was trimmed by 2 bases and J by 2 bases, leaving 15 bases between them. In germline, CDR1 is SGHRS, CDR2 YFSETQ. The CDR3 region is CASSLLRIIDTDTQYF. The CDR3 coding sequence is TGCGCCAGCAGCTTACTTAGGATTATCGACACAGATACGCAGTATTTT.

The chain recombines TRBV7-8 with TRBJ2-1, with 8 positions matching TRBD2. J was trimmed by 7 bases and V by 5 bases; bases with no gene match: 13. The CDR3 has 16 amino acids. Germline CDR1 reads SGHVS; CDR2 reads FQNEAQ. CDR3 residues: CASSARTSGRDNEQFF. CDR3 sequence (DNA): TGTGCCAGCAGCGCCCGTACGAGCGGGAGAGATAATGAGCAGTTCTTC.